A single sample gave rise to the 29 T cell receptor beta chains below, sequenced in a study of blood T cell repertoires in COVID-19. Produced via immunoSEQ multiplex PCR; TCRdb's table is partial and in-frame only. This sample has around 150,000 clones, with approximately 86% found just once. Material: peripheral blood. The receptors come from a man younger than 35 with acute or convalescent COVID-19.

V usage is TRBV20-1 and J usage is TRBJ1-6; the match to TRBD1 covers 9 bases. CDR1 is DFQATT and CDR2 is SNEGSKA in the germline V gene (reference sequence). V lost 3 bases, J lost 11 bases, and 8 bases stayed unmatched. CDR3 length equals 14 residues. CDR3 sequence reads: CSASGDRESAPLHF. The CDR3 coding sequence is TGCAGTGCTAGTGGGGACAGGGAGAGTGCACCCCTCCACTTT.

J is TRBJ1-5 and V is TRBV19; 12 nucleotides match TRBD1. Looked up from germline, CDR1 is LNHDA and CDR2 is SQIVND (reference sequence). There are 14 residues in the CDR3. V lost 8 bases to trimming and J lost 6 bases; unmatched junction nucleotides: 5. CDR3 nucleotides: TGTGCCAGTGAGGGACAGGGGGCGAGTCAGCCCCAGCATTTT. As protein: CASEGQGASQPQHF.

This chain joins TRBV11-2 and TRBJ2-3; a possible D gene is TRBD2 (7 bases). This CDR3 comprises 18 residues. Germline CDR1 SGHAT, CDR2 FQNNGV. With 0 bases removed from V and 0 bases from J, the gap between germline ends came to 16 bases. As DNA, the CDR3 is TGTGCCAGCAGCTTAGAGCCCCCCGGGGGGCCTAGCACAGATACGCAGTATTTT. Residues: CASSLEPPGGPSTDTQYF.

The rearrangement links TRBV28 to TRBJ1-1; 10 positions agree with TRBD1. The CDR3 sequence is 15 residues long. Trimming removed 6 bases from V and 6 bases from J; junction bases left unmatched: 10. The germline V gene encodes CDR1 MDHEN and CDR2 SYDVKM. The chain's CDR3 is CASRGTGQGFPEAFF. The CDR3 DNA is TGTGCCAGCAGGGGTACGGGACAGGGGTTTCCTGAAGCTTTCTTT. Variable domain in full (rest from reference TRBV28 and TRBJ1-1): DVKVTQSSRYLVKRTGEKVFLECVQDMDHENMFWYRQDPGLGLRLIYFSYDVKMKEKGDIPEGYSVSREKKERFSLILESASTNQTSMYLCASRGTGQGFPEAFFGQGTRLTVV.

The gene calls are TRBV6-5 and TRBJ2-7; D is unresolved. CDR3 length: 14 amino acids. The germline gives CDR1 MNHEY, CDR2 SVGAGI. Trimming removed 6 bases from V and 0 bases from J, with 12 bases in between. The CDR3 nucleotides are TGTGCCAGCAGGGCGACACTTCGCTCCTACGAGCAGTACGTC. Encoded protein: CASRATLRSYEQYV.

CDR3 DNA sequence: TGTGCCTGGAGTCAGACGGGGTATAGCAATCAGCCCCAGCATTTT. As protein: CAWSQTGYSNQPQHF. The rearrangement joins TRBV30 to TRBJ1-5, with D uncertain. V was trimmed by 2 bases and J by 0 bases, leaving 11 bases between them. This CDR3 contains 15 residues. Germline CDR1 and CDR2: GTSNPN and SVGIG (reference sequence).

CDR3 sequence: CASSVAPQAANEKLFF. The CDR3 coding sequence is TGTGCCAGCAGCGTAGCTCCGCAGGCAGCTAATGAAAAACTGTTTTTT. This chain uses TRBV9 with TRBJ1-4, with D unclear. V was clipped by 0 bases and J by 3 bases, with 12 bases between them. CDR3 length: 16 residues. From germline, CDR1 is SGDLS and CDR2 YYNGEE.

This clone occurred once. The V gene is TRBV5-8, the J gene TRBJ2-7, with D hard to call. From germline, CDR1 is SGHTS and CDR2 YDEGEE. The V end lost 0 bases, the J end lost 4 bases, and 11 bases lay between the germline ends. CDR3 size: 14 residues. In DNA form, the CDR3 reads TGTGCCAGCAGCTTGGGCACGACATCTTACGAGCAGTACGTC. Its translation is CASSLGTTSYEQYV.

The gene calls are TRBV10-3 and TRBJ1-1; perhaps TRBD1 as D (6 bases). Germline-derived CDR1 and CDR2 are ENHRY and SYGVKD. Trimming pared 10 bases from V and 5 bases from J, leaving 17 bases between. The CDR3 has 13 residues. The CDR3 DNA sequence: TGTGCCACCGTACAGGGTTCGGGAACTGAAGCTTTCTTT. It yields the protein CATVQGSGTEAFF.

The CDR3 loop is CASSWGDSENTEAFF. For the CDR3, the DNA is TGTGCCAGCAGCTGGGGGGACAGCGAGAACACTGAAGCTTTCTTT. This chain connects TRBV12-1 to TRBJ1-1; TRBD1, the table's D call, was not compared with the DNA. TRBV12-1 is recorded as a pseudogene. The CDR3 has 15 residues.

The rearrangement links TRBV25-1 to TRBJ1-3; no clear D gene. Germline V gene lookup returns CDR1 MGHDK and CDR2 SYGVNS. Trimming shortened V by 1 base and J by 0 bases, and 13 bases separated the two germline ends. This CDR3 has 17 amino acids. CDR3 sequence reads: CASSEFGGRTSGNTIYF. The CDR3 region has the DNA TGTGCCAGCAGTGAATTTGGCGGGCGGACCTCTGGAAACACCATATATTTT.

The CDR3 loop reads CASTRQGPYEQYF. The CDR3 bases are TGTGCCAGCACCAGACAGGGGCCCTACGAGCAGTACTTC. The rearrangement uses TRBV7-9 and TRBJ2-7, with 8 bases matching TRBD1. Germline V lookup: CDR1 SEHNR, CDR2 FQNEAQ (reference sequence). This CDR3 spans 13 amino acids. V lost 7 bases to trimming and J lost 2 bases; unmatched junction nucleotides: 4.

The V and J genes are TRBV5-1 and TRBJ2-2; D perhaps matches TRBD1 (6 bases). The CDR3 is made up of 16 amino acids. V gave up 2 bases and J gave up 1 base, with 12 bases separating them. The V gene's germline CDR1 is SGHRS and CDR2 YFSETQ. The CDR3 DNA is TGCGCCAGCAGCTTACAACAGGGTTTGAACACCGGGGAGCTGTTTTTT. As protein: CASSLQQGLNTGELFF.

This chain uses TRBV19 with TRBJ2-2, with D unclear. The length of the CDR3 is 12 residues. Trimming took off 8 bases at V and 6 bases at J, with 10 bases between the two ends. Germline loops: CDR1 LNHDA, CDR2 SQIVND (reference sequence). CDR3 sequence (DNA): TGTGCCAGTGCTACAGCCCCCGGGGAGCTGTTTTTT. Translated, it gives CASATAPGELFF.

The chain uses TRBV3-1 (or the pseudogene TRBV3-2) and TRBJ1-2; possibly TRBD1 for D (5 bases). Germline CDR1 and CDR2: LGHDT and YNNKEL (reference sequence). The V and J ends lost 4 bases and 3 bases respectively, with 21 bases between them. This CDR3 region has 17 residues. CDR3: CASSRQGRGGSYYGYTF. CDR3 DNA: TGTGCCAGCAGCCGTCAGGGCCGGGGAGGTTCCTACTATGGCTACACCTTC.

The gene calls are TRBV28 and TRBJ1-5; D not resolved. V was clipped by 6 bases and J by 3 bases, with 12 bases between them. The CDR3 runs to 14 residues. The germline CDR1 and CDR2 sequences are MDHEN and SYDVKM. The CDR3 sequence is CASRPYRDNQPQHF. The CDR3, as DNA: TGTGCCAGCAGGCCGTACAGAGACAATCAGCCCCAGCATTTT.

This clone turned up a few times. The chain carries TRBV7-3 and TRBJ1-1, with TRBD1 matching over 8 bases. V trimming: 5 bases; J trimming: 7 bases; junction bases outside the gene matches: 9. Germline CDR1 SGHTA, CDR2 FQGTGA. The CDR3 contains 14 residues. CDR3 nucleotides: TGTGCCAGCAGCATAGGCCAGGGGGCGAATGAAGCTTTCTTT. Translated: CASSIGQGANEAFF.

CDR3 sequence reads: CASSPPGQQYEQYF. CDR3 coding DNA: TGTGCCAGTAGTCCCCCTGGACAACAGTACGAGCAGTACTTC. V gene TRBV19 combines with J gene TRBJ2-7, with D tentatively TRBD1 (5 bases). Germline CDR1 LNHDA, CDR2 SQIVND (reference sequence). Trimming removed 5 bases from V and 4 bases from J, with 15 bases in between. This CDR3 contains 14 residues.

As for this clone: A junction boundary mismatches the germline segment, possibly from a read error. The chain joins TRBV7-8 to TRBJ2-2, with TRBD1 matching over 8 bases. CDR1 is SGHVS, CDR2 FQNEAQ, per germline. There are 14 residues in the CDR3. In DNA form, the CDR3 reads TGTGCCAGCAGCCCAGGGGGCTTCACCAGGGAGCTGTTTTTT. It codes for CASSPGGFTRELFF.

The chain joins TRBV24-1 to TRBJ1-1; a possible D gene is TRBD1 (5 bases). V lost 9 bases, J lost 1 base, and 11 bases lay in between. Germline assignment: CDR1 KGHDR and CDR2 SFDVKD. The length of the CDR3 is 13 residues. Here the CDR3 DNA reads TGTGCCACCCAAGGGGCTCGGAACACTGAAGCTTTCTTT. Translated: CATQGARNTEAFF.

The rearrangement links TRBV7-7 to TRBJ2-2, with 9 bases lining up with TRBD2. CDR1 is SSHAT and CDR2 is FNYEAQ in the germline V gene (reference sequence). The CDR3 has 16 residues. Trimming cost V 5 bases and J 6 bases; bases outside gene matches: 10. CDR3 DNA sequence: TGTGCCAGCAGCCCCTCTCGCGGGGGGGATCCCGGGGAGCTGTTTTTT. It specifies CASSPSRGGDPGELFF.

The chain carries TRBV5-1 and TRBJ1-1; 7 nucleotides match TRBD1. Germline loops: CDR1 SGHRS, CDR2 YFSETQ. The CDR3 is 14 residues long. After removal of 3 bases from V and 0 bases from J, the junction contained 2 bases not matched to a gene. The CDR3 DNA reads TGCGCCAGCAGCTCAGGACAGGTGAACACTGAAGCTTTCTTT. It yields the protein CASSSGQVNTEAFF.

In DNA form, the CDR3 reads TGCGCCAGCAGCTCTGGGGACAGGAACACCGGGGAGCTGTTTTTT. It specifies CASSSGDRNTGELFF. V gene TRBV5-1 combines with J gene TRBJ2-2; 7 bases are shared with TRBD1. CDR3 length: 15 residues. Germline CDR1 reads SGHRS; CDR2 reads YFSETQ. V was clipped by 3 bases and J by 1 base; unmatched bases: 3.

The chain uses TRBV19 and TRBJ1-2, with 7 bases matching TRBD1. The CDR3 length is 16 residues. Trimming at V came to 4 bases and at J to 2 bases, leaving 10 bases not matched to a gene. CDR1 is LNHDA and CDR2 is SQIVND in the germline V gene (reference sequence). The CDR3 DNA reads as TGTGCCAGTAGTAATCCCTTAAGGACAGGAAACTATGGCTACACCTTC. Translation: CASSNPLRTGNYGYTF. Combining the CDR3 with reference TRBV19 and TRBJ1-2 gives the whole variable domain DGGITQSPKYLFRKEGQNVTLSCEQNLNHDAMYWYRQDPGQGLRLIYYSQIVNDFQKGDIAEGYSVSREKKESFPLTVTSAQKNPTAFYLCASSNPLRTGNYGYTFGSGTRLTVV.

This clone was picked up a small number of times. The genes are TRBV21-1 and TRBJ1-5; whether TRBD1, the table's D call, matches the DNA was not checked. TRBV21-1 is noted as a pseudogene. The CDR3 runs to 16 residues. The CDR3 spells CASRNRTGTSNQPQHF. CDR3 bases: TGTGCCAGCAGAAACCGGACAGGGACTAGCAATCAGCCCCAGCATTTT.

The chain recombines TRBV28 with TRBJ2-7; 7 nucleotides line up with TRBD2. Looked up from germline, CDR1 is MDHEN and CDR2 is SYDVKM. J was trimmed by 6 bases and V by 5 bases; bases with no gene match: 7. The CDR3 has 13 residues. The CDR3 bases are TGTGCCAGCAGTGTTGGGGGAGGGCGCGAGCAGTACGTC. As protein: CASSVGGGREQYV.

The V gene is TRBV1, the J gene TRBJ2-7; the table gives TRBD2 as D, unverified against the DNA. TRBV1 is a recognized pseudogene. CDR3 length: 15 residues. The DNA for the CDR3 is TGCACCAGCAGCCAAGGAGCGGGGGCCTCCTACGAGCAGTACTTC. The encoded protein is CTSSQGAGASYEQYF.

The chain employs TRBV6-5 and TRBJ1-3, with a weak D call TRBD1 (5 bases). The CDR3 length is 14 residues. Trimming left V 6 bases short and J 1 base short, with 10 bases between. CDR1 MNHEY and CDR2 SVGAGI come from the germline V gene. DNA of the CDR3: TGTGCCAGCAGGAATAGGGGTTCTGGAAACACCATATATTTT. Translating gives CASRNRGSGNTIYF.

The chain links TRBV25-1 to TRBJ1-2; TRBD1 agrees at 9 bases. The germline V gene encodes CDR1 MGHDK and CDR2 SYGVNS. This CDR3 has 13 amino acids. V lost 6 bases and J lost 11; bases outside the gene matches: 10. CDR3 nucleotides: TGTGCCAGCAGCCGTGGAGGGGACAGGGATTACACCTTC. Translating gives CASSRGGDRDYTF.